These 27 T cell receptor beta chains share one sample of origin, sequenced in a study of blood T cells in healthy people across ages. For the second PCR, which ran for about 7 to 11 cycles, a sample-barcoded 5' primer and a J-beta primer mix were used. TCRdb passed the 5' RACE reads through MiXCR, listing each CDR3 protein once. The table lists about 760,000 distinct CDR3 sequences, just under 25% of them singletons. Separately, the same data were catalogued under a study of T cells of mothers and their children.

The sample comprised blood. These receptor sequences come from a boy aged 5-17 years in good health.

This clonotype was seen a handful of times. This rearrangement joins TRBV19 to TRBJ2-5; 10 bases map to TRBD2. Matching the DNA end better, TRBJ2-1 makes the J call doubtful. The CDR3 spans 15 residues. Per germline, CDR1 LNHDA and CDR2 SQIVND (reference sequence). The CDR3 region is CASSMTSGLNNEQFF. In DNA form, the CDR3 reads TGTGCCAGTAGTATGACTAGCGGGTTAAACAATGAGCAGTTCTTC.

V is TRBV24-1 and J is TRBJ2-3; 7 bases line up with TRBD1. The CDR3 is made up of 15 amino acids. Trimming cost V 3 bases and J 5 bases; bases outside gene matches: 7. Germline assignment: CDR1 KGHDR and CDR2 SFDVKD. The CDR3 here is CATSDRLTGRDTQYF. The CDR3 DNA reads TGTGCCACCAGTGATCGTTTGACAGGGAGAGATACGCAGTATTTT.

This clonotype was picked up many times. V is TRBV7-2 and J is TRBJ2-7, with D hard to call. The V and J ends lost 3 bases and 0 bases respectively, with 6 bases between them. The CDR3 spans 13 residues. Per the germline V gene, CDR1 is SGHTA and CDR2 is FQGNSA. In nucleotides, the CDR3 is TGTGCCAGCAGCTTCCAGAGCTCCTACGAGCAGTACTTC. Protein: CASSFQSSYEQYF.

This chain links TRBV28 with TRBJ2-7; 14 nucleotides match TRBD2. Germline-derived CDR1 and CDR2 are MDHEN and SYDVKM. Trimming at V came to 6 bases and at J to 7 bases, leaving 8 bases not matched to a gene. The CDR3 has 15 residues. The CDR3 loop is CASRGGLAGGGEQYF. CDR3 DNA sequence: TGTGCCAGCAGAGGCGGACTAGCGGGAGGAGGGGAGCAGTACTTC. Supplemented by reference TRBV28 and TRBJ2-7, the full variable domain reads DVKVTQSSRYLVKRTGEKVFLECVQDMDHENMFWYRQDPGLGLRLIYFSYDVKMKEKGDIPEGYSVSREKKERFSLILESASTNQTSMYLCASRGGLAGGGEQYFGPGTRLTVT.

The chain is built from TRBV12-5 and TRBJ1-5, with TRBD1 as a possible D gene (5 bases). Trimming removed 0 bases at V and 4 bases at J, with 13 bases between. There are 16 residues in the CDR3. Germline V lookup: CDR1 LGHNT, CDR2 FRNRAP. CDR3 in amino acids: CASGLVGEGWNQPQHF. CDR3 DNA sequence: TGTGCTAGTGGTTTGGTAGGAGAGGGGTGGAATCAGCCCCAGCATTTT.

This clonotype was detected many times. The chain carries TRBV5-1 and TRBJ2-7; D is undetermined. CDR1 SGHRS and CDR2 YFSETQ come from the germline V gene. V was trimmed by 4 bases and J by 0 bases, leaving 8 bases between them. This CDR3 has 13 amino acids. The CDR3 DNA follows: TGCGCCAGCAGCCAGAGATCCTCCTACGAGCAGTACTTC. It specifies CASSQRSSYEQYF. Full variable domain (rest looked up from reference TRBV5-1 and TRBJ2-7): KAGVTQTPRYLIKTRGQQVTLSCSPISGHRSVSWYQQTPGQGLQFLFEYFSETQRNKGNFPGRFSGRQFSNSRSEMNVSTLELGDSALYLCASSQRSSYEQYFGPGTRLTVT.

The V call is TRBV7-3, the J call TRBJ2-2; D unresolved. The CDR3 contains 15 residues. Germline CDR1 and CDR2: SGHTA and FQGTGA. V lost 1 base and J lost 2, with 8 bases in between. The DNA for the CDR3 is TGTGCCAGCAGCTTAATGGGGTTCAACACCGGGGAGCTGTTTTTT. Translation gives CASSLMGFNTGELFF. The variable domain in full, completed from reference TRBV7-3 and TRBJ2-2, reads GAGVSQTPSNKVTEKGKYVELRCDPISGHTALYWYRQSLGQGPEFLIYFQGTGAADDSGLPNDRFFAVRPEGSVSTLKIQRTERGDSAVYLCASSLMGFNTGELFFGEGSRLTVL.

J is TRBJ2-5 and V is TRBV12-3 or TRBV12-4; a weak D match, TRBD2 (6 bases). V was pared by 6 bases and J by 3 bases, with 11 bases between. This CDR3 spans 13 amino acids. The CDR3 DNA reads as TGTGCCAGCAGACCTAGCGAGGAAGAGACCCAGTACTTC. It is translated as CASRPSEEETQYF.

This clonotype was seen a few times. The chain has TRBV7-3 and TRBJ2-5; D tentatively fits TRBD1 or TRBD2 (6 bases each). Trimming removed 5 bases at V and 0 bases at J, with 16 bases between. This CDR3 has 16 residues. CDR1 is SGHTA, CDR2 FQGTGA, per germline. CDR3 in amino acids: CASSPGGGTYQETQYF. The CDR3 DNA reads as TGTGCCAGCAGCCCCGGGGGCGGCACGTACCAAGAGACCCAGTACTTC.

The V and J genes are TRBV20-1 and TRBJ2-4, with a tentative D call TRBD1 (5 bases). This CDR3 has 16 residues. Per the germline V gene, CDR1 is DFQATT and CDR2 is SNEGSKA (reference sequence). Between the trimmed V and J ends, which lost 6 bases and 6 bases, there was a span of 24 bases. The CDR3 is CSAPGQIGGTRNIQYF. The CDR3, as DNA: TGCAGTGCCCCTGGACAAATCGGTGGAACGAGAAACATTCAGTACTTC.

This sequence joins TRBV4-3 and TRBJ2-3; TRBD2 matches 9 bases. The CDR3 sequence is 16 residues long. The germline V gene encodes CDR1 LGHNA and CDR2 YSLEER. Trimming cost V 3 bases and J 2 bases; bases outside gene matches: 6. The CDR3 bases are TGCGCCAGCAGCCACGAGACTAGCGGATACACAGATACGCAGTATTTT. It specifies CASSHETSGYTDTQYF.

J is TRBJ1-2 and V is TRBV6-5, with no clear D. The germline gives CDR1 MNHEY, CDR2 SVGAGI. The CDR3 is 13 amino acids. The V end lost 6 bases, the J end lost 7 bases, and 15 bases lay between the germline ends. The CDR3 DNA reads TGTGCCAGCAGAAACAAGCTGGGTGGTGGCTACACCTTC. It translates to CASRNKLGGGYTF.

CDR3 in DNA: TGTGCCACCAGTGAGGGCACCATCGGGGGGGAGCTGTTTTTT. Residues: CATSEGTIGGELFF. This chain uses TRBV24-1 with TRBJ2-2; D is uncertain. This CDR3 region has 14 residues. V lost 4 bases and J lost 8, with 13 bases in between. Per the germline V gene, CDR1 is KGHDR and CDR2 is SFDVKD.

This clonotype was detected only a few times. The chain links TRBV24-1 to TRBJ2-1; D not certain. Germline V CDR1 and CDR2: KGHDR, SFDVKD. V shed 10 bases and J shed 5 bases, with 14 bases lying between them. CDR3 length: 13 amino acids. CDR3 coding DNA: TGTGCCACTTCCGTAGGGCTCAACAATGAGCAGTTCTTC. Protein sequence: CATSVGLNNEQFF.

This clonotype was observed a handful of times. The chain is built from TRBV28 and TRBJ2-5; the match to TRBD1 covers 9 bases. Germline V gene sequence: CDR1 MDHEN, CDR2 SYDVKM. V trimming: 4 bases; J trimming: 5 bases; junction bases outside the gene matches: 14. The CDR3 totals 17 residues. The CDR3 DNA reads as TGTGCCAGCAGTTACCAAAAACAGGGGGCCGTCGGGGAGACCCAGTACTTC. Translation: CASSYQKQGAVGETQYF.

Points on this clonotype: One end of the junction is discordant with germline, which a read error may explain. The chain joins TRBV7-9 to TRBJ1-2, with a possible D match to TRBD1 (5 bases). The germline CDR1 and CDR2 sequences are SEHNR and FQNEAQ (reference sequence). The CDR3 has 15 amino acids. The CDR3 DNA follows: TGTGCCAGCAGCTTAGACGAGGGGTCTAACTATAGCTACACCTTC. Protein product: CASSLDEGSNYSYTF. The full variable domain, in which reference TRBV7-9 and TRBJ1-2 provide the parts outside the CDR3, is DTGVSQNPRHKITKRGQNVTFRCDPISEHNRLYWYRQTLGQGPEFLTYFQNEAQLEKSRLLSDRFSAERPKGSFSTLEIQRTEQGDSAMYLCASSLDEGSNYSYTFGSGTRLTVV.

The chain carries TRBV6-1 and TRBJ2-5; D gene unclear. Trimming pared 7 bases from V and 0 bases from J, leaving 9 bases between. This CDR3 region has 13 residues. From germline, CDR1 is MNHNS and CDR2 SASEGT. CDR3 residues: CASTPAYQETQYF. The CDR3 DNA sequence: TGTGCCAGCACCCCAGCCTACCAAGAGACCCAGTACTTC.

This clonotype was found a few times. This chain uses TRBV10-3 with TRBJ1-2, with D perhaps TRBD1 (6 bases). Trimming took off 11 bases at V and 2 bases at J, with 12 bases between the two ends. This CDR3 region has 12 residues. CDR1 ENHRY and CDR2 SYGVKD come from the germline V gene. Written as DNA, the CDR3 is TGTGCCGCCCTTGGACAGAACTATGGCTACACCTTC. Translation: CAALGQNYGYTF.

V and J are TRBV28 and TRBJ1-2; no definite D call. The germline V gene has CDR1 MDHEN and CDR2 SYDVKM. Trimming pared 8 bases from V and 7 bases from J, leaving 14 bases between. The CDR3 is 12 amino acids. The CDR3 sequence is CASGYYGVGYTF. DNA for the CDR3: TGTGCCAGCGGATACTATGGCGTTGGCTACACCTTC.

CDR3 amino acids: CASNEVGAGGTYEQYF. For the CDR3, the DNA is TGTGCCAGCAATGAAGTCGGAGCGGGAGGTACCTACGAGCAGTACTTC. The J gene is TRBJ2-5, the V gene TRBV28; 9 bases agree with TRBD2. The J call could be wrong; TRBJ2-7 is a better fit for the DNA end. The CDR3 runs to 16 residues. Per germline, CDR1 MDHEN and CDR2 SYDVKM.

The DNA of the CDR3 is TGCGCCAGCAGCTTATCCGACCCGTACTACGAGCAGTACTTC. Translation: CASSLSDPYYEQYF. This rearrangement joins TRBV5-1 to TRBJ2-5; D gene uncertain. Gene TRBJ2-7 matches the end of the DNA better, so the J call may be wrong. Germline CDR1 and CDR2: SGHRS and YFSETQ. The CDR3 consists of 14 residues.

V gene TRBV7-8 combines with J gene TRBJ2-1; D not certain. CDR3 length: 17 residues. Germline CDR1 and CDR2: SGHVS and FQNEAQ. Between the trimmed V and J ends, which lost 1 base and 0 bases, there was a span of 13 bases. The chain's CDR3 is CASSLESMRSSYNEQFF. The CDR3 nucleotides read TGTGCCAGCAGCTTAGAGTCAATGCGGAGCTCCTACAATGAGCAGTTCTTC.

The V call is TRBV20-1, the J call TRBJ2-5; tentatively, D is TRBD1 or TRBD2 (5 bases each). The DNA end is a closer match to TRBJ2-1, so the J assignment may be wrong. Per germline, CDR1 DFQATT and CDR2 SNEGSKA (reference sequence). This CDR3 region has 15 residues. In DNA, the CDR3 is TGCAGTGCTAGACCGTTAGGCGAGGGACGCAATGAGCAGTTCTTC. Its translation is CSARPLGEGRNEQFF.

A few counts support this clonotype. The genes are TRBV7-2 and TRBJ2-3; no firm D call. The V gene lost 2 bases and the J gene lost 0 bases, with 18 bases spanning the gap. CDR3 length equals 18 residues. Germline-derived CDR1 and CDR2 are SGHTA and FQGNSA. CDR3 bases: TGTGCCAGCAGCTTAACTTCCCTAAGGACGGATAGCACAGATACGCAGTATTTT. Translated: CASSLTSLRTDSTDTQYF.

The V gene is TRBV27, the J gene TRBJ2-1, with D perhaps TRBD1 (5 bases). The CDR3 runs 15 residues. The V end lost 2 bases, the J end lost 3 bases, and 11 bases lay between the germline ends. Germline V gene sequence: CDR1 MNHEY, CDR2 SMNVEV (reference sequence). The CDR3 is CASSLQGSGYNEQFF. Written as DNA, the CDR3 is TGTGCCAGCAGTTTACAGGGCTCCGGCTACAATGAGCAGTTCTTC.

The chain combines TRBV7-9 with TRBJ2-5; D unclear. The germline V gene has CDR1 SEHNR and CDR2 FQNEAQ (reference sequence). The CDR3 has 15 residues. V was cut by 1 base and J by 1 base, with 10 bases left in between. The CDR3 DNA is TGTGCCAGCAGCTTAGGAATAGGGATCCAAGAGACCCAGTACTTC. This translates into CASSLGIGIQETQYF.

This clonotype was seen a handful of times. The CDR3 DNA is TGCGCCAGCAGCAAGCCAGATCAGCCCCAGCATTTT. This gives the protein CASSKPDQPQHF. V and J are TRBV5-1 and TRBJ1-5; D is ambiguous. The CDR3 runs to 12 residues. The V gene's germline CDR1 is SGHRS and CDR2 YFSETQ. V gave up 4 bases and J gave up 5 bases, with 7 bases separating them.